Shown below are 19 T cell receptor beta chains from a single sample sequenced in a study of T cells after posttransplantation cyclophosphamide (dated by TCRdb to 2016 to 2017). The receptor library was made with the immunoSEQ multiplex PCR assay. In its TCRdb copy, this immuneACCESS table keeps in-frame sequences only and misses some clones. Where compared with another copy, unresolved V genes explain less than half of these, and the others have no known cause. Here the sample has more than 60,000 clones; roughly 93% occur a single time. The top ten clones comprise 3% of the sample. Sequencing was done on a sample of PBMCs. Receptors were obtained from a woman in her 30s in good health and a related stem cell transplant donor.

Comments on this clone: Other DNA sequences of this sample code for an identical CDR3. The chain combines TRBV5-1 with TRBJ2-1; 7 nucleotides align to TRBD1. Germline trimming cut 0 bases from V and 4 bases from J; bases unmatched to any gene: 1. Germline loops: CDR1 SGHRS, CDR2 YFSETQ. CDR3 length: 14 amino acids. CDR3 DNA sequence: TGCGCCAGCAGCTTGGGGGACAGATACAATGAGCAGTTCTTC. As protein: CASSLGDRYNEQFF.

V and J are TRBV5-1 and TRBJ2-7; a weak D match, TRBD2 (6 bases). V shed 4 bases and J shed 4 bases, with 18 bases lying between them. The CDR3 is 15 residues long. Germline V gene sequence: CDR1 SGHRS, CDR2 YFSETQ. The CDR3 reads CASSAPGRREYEQYF. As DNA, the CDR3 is TGCGCCAGCAGCGCTCCGGGACGCCGGGAGTACGAGCAGTACTTC.

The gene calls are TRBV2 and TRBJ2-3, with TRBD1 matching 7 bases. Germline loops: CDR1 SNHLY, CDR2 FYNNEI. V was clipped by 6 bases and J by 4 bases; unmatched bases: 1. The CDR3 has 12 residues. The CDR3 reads CASRGQSDTQYF. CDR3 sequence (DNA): TGTGCCAGCAGGGGACAGTCAGATACGCAGTATTTT.

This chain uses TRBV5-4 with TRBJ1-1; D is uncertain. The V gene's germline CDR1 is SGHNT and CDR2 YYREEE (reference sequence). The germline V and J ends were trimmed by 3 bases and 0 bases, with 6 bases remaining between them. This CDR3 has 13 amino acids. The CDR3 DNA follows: TGTGCCAGCAGCTCAGGTATGAACACTGAAGCTTTCTTT. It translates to CASSSGMNTEAFF.

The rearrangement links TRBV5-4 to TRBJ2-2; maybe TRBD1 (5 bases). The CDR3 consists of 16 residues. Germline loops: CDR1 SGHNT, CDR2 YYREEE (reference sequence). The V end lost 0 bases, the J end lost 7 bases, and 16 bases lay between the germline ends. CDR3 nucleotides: TGTGCCAGCAGCTTGGAGGCCAGGGTTTTTGGCGGGGAGCTGTTTTTT. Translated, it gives CASSLEARVFGGELFF.

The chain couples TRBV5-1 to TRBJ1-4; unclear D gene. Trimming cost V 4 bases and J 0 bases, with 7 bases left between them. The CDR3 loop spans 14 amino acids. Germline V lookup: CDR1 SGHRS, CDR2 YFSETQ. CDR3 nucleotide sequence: TGCGCCAGCAGCCGGGAGTCAACTAATGAAAAACTGTTTTTT. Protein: CASSRESTNEKLFF.

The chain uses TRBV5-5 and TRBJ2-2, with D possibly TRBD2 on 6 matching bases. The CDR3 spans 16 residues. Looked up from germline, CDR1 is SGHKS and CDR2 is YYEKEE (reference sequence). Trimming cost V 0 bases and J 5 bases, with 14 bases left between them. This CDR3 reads CASSLGGTQGTGELFF. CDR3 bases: TGTGCCAGCAGCTTGGGCGGGACGCAGGGTACCGGGGAGCTGTTTTTT.

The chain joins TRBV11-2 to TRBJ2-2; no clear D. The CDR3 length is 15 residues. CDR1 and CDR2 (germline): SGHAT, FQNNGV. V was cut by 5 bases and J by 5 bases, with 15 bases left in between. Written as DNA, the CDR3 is TGTGCCAGCAGCCCCATGTTCGTGGAAACCGGGGAGCTGTTTTTT. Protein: CASSPMFVETGELFF.

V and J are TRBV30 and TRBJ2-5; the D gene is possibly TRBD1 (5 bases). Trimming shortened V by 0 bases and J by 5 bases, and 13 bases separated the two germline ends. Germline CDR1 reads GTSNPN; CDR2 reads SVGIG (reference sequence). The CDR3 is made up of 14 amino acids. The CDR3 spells CAWSVPGSGETQYF. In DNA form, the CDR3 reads TGTGCCTGGAGTGTACCAGGGTCCGGTGAGACCCAGTACTTC.

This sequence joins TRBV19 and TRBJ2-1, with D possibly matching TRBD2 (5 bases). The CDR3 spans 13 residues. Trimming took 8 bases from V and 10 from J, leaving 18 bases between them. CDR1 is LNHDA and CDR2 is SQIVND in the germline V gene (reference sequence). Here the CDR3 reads CASQASIVGEQFF. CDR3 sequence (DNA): TGTGCCAGTCAGGCTAGCATAGTCGGCGAGCAGTTCTTC.

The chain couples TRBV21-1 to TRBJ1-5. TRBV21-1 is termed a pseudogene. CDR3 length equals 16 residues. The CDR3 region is CASSPHRRRCNQPQHF. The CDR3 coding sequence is TGTGCCAGCAGCCCTCACCGACGGCGTTGCAATCAGCCCCAGCATTTT.

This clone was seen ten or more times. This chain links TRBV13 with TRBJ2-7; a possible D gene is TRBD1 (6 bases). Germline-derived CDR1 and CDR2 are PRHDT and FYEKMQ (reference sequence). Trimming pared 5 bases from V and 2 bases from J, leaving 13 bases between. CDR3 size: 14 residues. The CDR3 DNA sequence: TGTGCCAGCAGCCTCGACAGGTCCACCTACGAGCAGTACTTC. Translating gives CASSLDRSTYEQYF.

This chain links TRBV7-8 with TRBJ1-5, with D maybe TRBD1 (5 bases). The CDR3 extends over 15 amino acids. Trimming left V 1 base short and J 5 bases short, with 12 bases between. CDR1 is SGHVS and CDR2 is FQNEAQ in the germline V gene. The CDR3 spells CASSLERDGYQPQHF. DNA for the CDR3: TGTGCCAGCAGCTTAGAGCGGGACGGTTATCAGCCCCAGCATTTT.

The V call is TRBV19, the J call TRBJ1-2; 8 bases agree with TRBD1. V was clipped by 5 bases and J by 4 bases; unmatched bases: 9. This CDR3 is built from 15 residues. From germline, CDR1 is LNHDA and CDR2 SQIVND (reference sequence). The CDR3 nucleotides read TGTGCCAGTAGTTCAGGGGGCGCAGGCTTCTATGGCTACACCTTC. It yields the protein CASSSGGAGFYGYTF.

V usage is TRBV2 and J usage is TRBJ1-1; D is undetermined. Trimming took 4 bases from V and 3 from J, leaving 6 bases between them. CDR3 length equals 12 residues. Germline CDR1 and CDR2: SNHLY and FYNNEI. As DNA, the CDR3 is TGTGCCAGCAGTGCCTGGGACACTGAAGCTTTCTTT. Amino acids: CASSAWDTEAFF.

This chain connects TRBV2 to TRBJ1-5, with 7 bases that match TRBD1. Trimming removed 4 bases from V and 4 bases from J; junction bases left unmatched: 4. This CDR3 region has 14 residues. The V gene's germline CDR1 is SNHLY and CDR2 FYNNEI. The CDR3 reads CASSGQGRNQPQHF. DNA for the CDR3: TGTGCCAGCAGTGGACAGGGTCGGAATCAGCCCCAGCATTTT.

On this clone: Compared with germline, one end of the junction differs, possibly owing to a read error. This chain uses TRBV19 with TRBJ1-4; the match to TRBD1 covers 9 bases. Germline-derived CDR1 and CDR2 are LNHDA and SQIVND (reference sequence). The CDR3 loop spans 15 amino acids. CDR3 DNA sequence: TGTGCCAGTAGTTTAGACAGGGGGACTAATGAAAAACTGTTTTTT. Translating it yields CASSLDRGTNEKLFF. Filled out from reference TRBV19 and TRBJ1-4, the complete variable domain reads DGGITQSPKYLFRKEGQNVTLSCEQNLNHDAMYWYRQDPGQGLRLIYYSQIVNDFQKGDIAEGYSVSREKKESFPLTVTSAQKNPTAFYLCASSLDRGTNEKLFFGSGTQLSVL.

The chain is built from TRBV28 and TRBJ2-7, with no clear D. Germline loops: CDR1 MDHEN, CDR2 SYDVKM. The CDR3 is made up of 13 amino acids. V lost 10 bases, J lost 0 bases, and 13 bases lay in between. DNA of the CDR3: TGTGCCACCATTGATTACCGCTCCTACGAGCAGTACTTC. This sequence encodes CATIDYRSYEQYF. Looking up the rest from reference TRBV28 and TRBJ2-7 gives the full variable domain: DVKVTQSSRYLVKRTGEKVFLECVQDMDHENMFWYRQDPGLGLRLIYFSYDVKMKEKGDIPEGYSVSREKKERFSLILESASTNQTSMYLCATIDYRSYEQYFGPGTRLTVT.

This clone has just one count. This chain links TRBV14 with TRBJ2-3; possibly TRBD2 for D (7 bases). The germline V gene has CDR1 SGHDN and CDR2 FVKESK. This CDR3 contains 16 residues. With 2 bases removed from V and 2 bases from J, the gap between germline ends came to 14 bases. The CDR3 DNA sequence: TGTGCCAGCAGCCAAAGGATTCGGGGGGCCACAGATACGCAGTATTTT. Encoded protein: CASSQRIRGATDTQYF.